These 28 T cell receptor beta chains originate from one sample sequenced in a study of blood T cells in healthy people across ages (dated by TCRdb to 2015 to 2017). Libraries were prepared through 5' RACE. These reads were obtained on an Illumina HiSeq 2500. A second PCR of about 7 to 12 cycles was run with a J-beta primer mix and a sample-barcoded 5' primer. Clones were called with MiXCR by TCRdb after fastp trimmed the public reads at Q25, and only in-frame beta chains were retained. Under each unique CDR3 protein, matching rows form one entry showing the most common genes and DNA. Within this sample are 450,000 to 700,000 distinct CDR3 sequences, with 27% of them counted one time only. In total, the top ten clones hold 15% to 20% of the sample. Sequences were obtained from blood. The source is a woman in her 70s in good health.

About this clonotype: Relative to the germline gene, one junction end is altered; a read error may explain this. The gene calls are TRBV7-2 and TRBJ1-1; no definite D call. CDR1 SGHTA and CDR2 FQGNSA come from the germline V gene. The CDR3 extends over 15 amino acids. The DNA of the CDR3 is TGTGCCAGCAGCCCTGGACCTCAACCGAACACTGAACCTTTCTTT. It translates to CASSPGPQPNTEPFF.

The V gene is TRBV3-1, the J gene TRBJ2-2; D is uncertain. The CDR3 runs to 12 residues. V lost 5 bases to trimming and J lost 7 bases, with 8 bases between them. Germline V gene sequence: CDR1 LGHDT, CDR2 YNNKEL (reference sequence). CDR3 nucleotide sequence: TGTGCCAGCAGCTTACATGGCGGGGAGCTGTTTTTT. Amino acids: CASSLHGGELFF.

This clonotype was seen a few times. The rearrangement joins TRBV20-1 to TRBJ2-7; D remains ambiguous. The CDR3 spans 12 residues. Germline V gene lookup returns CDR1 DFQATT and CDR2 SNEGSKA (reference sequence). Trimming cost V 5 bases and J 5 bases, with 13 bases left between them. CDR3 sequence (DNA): TGCAGTGCTCTTACCCGGGTCCACGAGCAGTACTTC. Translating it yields CSALTRVHEQYF.

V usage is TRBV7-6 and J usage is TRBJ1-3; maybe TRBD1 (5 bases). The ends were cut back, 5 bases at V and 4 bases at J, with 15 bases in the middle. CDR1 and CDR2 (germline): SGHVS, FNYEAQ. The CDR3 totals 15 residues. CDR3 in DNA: TGTGCCAGCAGCCCTGGGACCTCTGGGGGAAACACCATATATTTT. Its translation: CASSPGTSGGNTIYF.

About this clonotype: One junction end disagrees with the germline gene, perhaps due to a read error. This CDR3 is CASQLLLAGGSYNKQFF. The CDR3 region has the DNA TGCGCCTCGCAACTATTACTAGCGGGGGGATCCTACAATAAGCAGTTCTTC. The rearrangement joins TRBV5-1 to TRBJ2-5; 12 bases are a match to TRBD2. The J call may be in error: the DNA end matches TRBJ2-1 better. Per germline, CDR1 SGHRS and CDR2 YFSETQ. CDR3 length equals 17 residues.

The CDR3 sequence is CASSPGQGPHDQYF. CDR3 nucleotides: TGCGCCAGCAGCCCGGGACAGGGCCCCCACGACCAGTACTTC. This chain connects TRBV5-1 to TRBJ2-5; 9 bases line up with TRBD1. Per the germline V gene, CDR1 is SGHRS and CDR2 is YFSETQ. The length of the CDR3 is 14 residues. With V trimmed by 4 bases and J by 10 bases, 11 bases remained unmatched.

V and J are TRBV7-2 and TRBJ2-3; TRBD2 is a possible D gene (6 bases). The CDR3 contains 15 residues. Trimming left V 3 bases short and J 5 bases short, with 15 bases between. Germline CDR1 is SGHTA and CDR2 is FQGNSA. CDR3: CASSFSWTIVDTQYF. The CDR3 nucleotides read TGTGCCAGCAGCTTTAGCTGGACTATAGTAGATACGCAGTATTTT. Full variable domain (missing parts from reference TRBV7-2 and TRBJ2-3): GAGVSQSPSNKVTEKGKDVELRCDPISGHTALYWYRQSLGQGLEFLIYFQGNSAPDKSGLPSDRFSAERTGGSVSTLTIQRTQQEDSAVYLCASSFSWTIVDTQYFGPGTRLTVL.

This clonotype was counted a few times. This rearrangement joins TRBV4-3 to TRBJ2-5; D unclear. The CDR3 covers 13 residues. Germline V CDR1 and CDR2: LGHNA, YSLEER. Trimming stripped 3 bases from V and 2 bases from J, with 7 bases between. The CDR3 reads CASSHAGQETQYF. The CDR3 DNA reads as TGCGCCAGCAGCCATGCCGGTCAAGAGACCCAGTACTTC.

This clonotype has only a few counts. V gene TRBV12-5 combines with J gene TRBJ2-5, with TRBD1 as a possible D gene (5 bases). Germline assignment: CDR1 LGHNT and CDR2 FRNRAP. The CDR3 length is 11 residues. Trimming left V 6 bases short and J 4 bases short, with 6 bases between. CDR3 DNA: TGTGCTAGTGGAGGGGTAGAGACCCAGTACTTC. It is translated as CASGGVETQYF.

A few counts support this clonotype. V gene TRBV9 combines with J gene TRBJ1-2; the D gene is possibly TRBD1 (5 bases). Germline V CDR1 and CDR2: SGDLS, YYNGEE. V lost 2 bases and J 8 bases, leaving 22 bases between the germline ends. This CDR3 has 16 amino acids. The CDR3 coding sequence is TGTGCCAGCAGCGTCAGCCTAGGGGCAGGCCCGGGAGGCTACACCTTC. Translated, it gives CASSVSLGAGPGGYTF.

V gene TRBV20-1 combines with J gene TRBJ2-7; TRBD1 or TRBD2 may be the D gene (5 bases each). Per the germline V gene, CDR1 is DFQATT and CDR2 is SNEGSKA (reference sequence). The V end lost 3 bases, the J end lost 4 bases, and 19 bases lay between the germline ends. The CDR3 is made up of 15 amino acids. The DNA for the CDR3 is TGCAGTGCTAGGGGACCTGGGGTAGAGGCTTACGAGCAGTACTTC. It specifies CSARGPGVEAYEQYF.

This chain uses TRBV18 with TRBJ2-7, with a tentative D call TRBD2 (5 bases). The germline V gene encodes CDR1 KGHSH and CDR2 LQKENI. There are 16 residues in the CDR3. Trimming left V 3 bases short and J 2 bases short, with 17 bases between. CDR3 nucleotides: TGTGCCAGCTCACCCGCATCGGGGTGGGATCCCTACGAGCAGTACTTC. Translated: CASSPASGWDPYEQYF.

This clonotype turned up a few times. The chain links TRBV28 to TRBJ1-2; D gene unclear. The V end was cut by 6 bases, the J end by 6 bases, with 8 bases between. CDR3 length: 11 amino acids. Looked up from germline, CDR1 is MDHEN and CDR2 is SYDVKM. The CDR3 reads CASRKRHGYTF. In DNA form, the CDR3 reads TGTGCCAGCAGGAAGCGGCATGGCTACACCTTC.

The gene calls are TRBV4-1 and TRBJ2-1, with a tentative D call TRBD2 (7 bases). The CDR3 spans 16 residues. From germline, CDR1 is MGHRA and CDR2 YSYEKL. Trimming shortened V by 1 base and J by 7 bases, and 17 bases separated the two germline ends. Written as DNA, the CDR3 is TGCGCCAGCAGCCAAGTAGGGGGGGCCTTTTTGAATGAGCAGTTCTTC. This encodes CASSQVGGAFLNEQFF.

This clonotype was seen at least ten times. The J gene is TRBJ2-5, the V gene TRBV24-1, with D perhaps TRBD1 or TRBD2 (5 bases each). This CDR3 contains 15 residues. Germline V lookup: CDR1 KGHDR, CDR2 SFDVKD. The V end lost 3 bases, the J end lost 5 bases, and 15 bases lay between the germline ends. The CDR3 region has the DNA TGTGCCACCAGTGATGCCGGGGCCCTAGGGGAGACCCAGTACTTC. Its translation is CATSDAGALGETQYF.

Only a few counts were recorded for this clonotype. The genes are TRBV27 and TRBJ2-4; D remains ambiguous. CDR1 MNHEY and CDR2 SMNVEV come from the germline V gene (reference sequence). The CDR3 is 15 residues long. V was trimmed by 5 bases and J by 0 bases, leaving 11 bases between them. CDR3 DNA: TGTGCCAGCAGTAAAGCGCCTCTAGCCAAAAACATTCAGTACTTC. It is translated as CASSKAPLAKNIQYF.

The chain's CDR3 is CASSQGTSNTGELFF. CDR3 bases: TGTGCCAGCAGCCAAGGGACTAGCAACACCGGGGAGCTGTTTTTT. The rearrangement joins TRBV3-1 to TRBJ2-2; 8 bases align to TRBD2. The CDR3 contains 15 residues. J was trimmed by 2 bases and V by 1 base; bases with no gene match: 0. In germline, CDR1 is LGHDT, CDR2 YNNKEL (reference sequence). Variable domain in full (rest from reference TRBV3-1 and TRBJ2-2): DTAVSQTPKYLVTQMGNDKSIKCEQNLGHDTMYWYKQDSKKFLKIMFSYNNKELIINETVPNRFSPKSPDKAHLNLHINSLELGDSAVYFCASSQGTSNTGELFFGEGSRLTVL.

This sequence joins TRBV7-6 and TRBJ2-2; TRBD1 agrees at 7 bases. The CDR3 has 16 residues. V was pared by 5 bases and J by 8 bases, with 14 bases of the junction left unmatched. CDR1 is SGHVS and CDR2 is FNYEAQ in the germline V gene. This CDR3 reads CASSIRTGSKWGELFF. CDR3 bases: TGTGCCAGCAGCATCAGGACAGGTTCAAAATGGGGGGAGCTGTTTTTT.

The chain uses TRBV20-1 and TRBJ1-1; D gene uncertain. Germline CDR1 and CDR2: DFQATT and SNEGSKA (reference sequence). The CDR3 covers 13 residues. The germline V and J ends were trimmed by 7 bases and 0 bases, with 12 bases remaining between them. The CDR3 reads CSVRAGMNTEAFF. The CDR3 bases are TGCAGTGTTCGGGCAGGAATGAACACTGAAGCTTTCTTT.

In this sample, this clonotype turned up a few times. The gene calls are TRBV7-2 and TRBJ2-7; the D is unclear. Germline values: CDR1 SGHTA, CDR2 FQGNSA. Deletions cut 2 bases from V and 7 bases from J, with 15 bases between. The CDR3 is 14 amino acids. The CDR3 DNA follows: TGTGCCAGCAGCTTAAACACTGCTGGAGAGGAGCAGTACTTC. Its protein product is CASSLNTAGEEQYF.

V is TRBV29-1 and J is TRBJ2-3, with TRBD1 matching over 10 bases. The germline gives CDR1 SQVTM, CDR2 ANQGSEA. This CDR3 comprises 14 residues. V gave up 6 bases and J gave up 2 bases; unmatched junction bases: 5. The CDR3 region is CSVQRQGATDTQYF. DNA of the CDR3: TGCAGCGTCCAAAGACAGGGGGCCACAGATACGCAGTATTTT.

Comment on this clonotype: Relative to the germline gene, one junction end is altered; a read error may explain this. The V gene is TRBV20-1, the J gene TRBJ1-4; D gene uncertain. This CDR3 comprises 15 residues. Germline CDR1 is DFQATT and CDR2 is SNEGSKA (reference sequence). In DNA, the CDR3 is TGCAGTGCTAGAGATCGGAGGAACGGTAATGAAGAACTGTTTTTT. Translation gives CSARDRRNGNEELFF.

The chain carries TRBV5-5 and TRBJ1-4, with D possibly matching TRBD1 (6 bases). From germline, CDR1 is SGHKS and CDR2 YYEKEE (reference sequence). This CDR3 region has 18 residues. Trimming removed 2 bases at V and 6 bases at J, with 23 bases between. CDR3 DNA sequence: TGTGCCAGCAGCTTCCGGGACACCCGAACTGTTACCTATGAAAAACTGTTTTTT. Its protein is CASSFRDTRTVTYEKLFF.

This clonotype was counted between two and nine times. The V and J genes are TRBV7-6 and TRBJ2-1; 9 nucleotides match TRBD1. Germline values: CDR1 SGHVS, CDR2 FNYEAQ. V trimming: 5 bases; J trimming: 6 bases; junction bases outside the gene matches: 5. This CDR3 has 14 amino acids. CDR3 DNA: TGTGCCAGCAGCACAGGGACAGGGATCAATGAGCAGTTCTTC. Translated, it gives CASSTGTGINEQFF.

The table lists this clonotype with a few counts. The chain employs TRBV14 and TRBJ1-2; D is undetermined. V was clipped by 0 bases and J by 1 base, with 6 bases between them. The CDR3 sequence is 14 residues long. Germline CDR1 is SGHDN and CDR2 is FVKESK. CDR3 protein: CASSQDLYNYGYTF. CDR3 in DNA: TGTGCCAGCAGCCAAGACTTGTATAACTATGGCTACACCTTC.

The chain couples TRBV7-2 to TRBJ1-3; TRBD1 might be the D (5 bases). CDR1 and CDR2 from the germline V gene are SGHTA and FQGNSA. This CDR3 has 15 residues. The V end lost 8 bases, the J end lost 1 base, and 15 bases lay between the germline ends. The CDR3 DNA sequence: TGTGCCAGCGGCACGGGGGGAAATTCTGGAAACACCATATATTTT. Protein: CASGTGGNSGNTIYF.

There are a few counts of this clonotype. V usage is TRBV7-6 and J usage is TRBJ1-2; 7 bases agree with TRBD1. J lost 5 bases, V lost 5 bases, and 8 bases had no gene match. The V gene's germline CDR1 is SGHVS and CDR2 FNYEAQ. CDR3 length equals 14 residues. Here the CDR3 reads CASSPLGTAYGYTF. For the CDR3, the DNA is TGTGCCAGCAGCCCGTTAGGGACAGCTTATGGCTACACCTTC.

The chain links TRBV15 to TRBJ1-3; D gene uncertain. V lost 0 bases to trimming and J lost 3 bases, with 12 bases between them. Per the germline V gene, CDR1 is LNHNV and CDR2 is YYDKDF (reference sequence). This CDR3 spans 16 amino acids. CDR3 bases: TGTGCCACCAGCAGAGAAGGAGGAGGTTTTGGAAACACCATATATTTT. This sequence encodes CATSREGGGFGNTIYF.